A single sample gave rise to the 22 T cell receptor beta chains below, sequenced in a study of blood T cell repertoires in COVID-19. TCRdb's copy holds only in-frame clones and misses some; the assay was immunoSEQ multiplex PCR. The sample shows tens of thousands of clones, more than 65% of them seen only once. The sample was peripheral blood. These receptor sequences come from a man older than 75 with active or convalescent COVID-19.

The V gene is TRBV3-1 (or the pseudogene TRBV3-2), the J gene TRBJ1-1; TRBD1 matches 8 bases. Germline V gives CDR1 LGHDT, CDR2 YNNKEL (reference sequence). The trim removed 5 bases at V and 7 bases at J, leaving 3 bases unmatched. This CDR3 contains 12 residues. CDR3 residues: CASSDRGLEAFF. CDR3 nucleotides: TGTGCCAGCAGCGACAGGGGACTTGAAGCTTTCTTT.

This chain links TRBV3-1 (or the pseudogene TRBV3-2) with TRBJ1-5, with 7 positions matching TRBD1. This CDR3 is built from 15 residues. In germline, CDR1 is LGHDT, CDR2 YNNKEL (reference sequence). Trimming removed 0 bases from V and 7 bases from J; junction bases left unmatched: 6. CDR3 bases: TGTGCCAGCAGCCAAGATCCAGGGGGAGGACAGCCCCAGCATTTT. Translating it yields CASSQDPGGGQPQHF.

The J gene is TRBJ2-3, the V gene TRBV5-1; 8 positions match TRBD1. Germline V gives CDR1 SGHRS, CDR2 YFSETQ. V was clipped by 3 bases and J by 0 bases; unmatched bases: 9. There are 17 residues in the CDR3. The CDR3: CASSSYLQGVSTDTQYF. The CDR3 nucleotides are TGCGCCAGCAGCTCATACCTACAGGGGGTGAGCACAGATACGCAGTATTTT.

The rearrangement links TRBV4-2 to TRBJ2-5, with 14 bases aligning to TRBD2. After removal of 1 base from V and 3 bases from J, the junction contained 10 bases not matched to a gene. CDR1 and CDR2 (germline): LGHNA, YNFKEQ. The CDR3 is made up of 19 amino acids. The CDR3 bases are TGTGCCAGCAGCCAAGGCGTGGGACTAGCGGGGGTTGTCGAAGAGACCCAGTACTTC. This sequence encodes CASSQGVGLAGVVEETQYF.

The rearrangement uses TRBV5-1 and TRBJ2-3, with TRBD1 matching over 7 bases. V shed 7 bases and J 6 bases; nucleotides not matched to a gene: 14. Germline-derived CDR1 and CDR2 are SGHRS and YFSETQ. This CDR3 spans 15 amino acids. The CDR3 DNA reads TGCGCCAGCCGCGTACAGGGGCCCGAAAAGGATACGCAGTATTTT. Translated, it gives CASRVQGPEKDTQYF.

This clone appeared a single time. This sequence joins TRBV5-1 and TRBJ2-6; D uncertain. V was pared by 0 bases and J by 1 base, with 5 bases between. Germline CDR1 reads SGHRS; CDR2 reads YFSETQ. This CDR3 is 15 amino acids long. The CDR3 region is CASSLDISGANVLTF. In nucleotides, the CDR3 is TGCGCCAGCAGCTTGGACATATCTGGGGCCAACGTCCTGACTTTC.

This chain's CDR3 is CASTGTSVSYEQYF. The CDR3 DNA reads as TGTGCCAGCACCGGGACTAGCGTTTCCTACGAGCAGTACTTC. V gene TRBV2 combines with J gene TRBJ2-7; 10 positions match TRBD2. The J segment lost 1 base and the V segment lost 7 bases, leaving 4 bases of the junction unmatched. CDR3 length equals 14 residues. The V gene's germline CDR1 is SNHLY and CDR2 FYNNEI.

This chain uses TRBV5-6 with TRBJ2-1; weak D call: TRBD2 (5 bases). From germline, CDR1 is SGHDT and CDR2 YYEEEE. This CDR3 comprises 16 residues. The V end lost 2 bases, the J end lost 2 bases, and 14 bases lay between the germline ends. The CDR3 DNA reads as TGTGCCAGCAGCTTAATCAGCGAGGGTCCCTACAATGAGCAGTTCTTC. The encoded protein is CASSLISEGPYNEQFF.

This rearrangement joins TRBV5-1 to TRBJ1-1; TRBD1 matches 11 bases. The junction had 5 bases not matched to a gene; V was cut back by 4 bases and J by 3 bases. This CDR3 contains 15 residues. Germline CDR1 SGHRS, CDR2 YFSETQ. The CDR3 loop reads CASSATGQGDTEAFF. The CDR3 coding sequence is TGCGCCAGCAGCGCGACGGGACAGGGGGACACTGAAGCTTTCTTT.

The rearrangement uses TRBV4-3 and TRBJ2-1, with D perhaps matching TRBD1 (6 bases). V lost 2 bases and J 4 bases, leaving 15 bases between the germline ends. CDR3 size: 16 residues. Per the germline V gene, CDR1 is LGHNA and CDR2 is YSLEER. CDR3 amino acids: CASSQYSSGQYNEQFF. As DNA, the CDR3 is TGCGCCAGCAGCCAATATTCTTCGGGACAATACAATGAGCAGTTCTTC.

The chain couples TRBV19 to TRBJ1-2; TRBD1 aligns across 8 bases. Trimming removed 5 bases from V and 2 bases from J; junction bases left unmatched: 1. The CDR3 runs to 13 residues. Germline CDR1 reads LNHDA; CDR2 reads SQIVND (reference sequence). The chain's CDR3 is CASSRDRNYGYTF. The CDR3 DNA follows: TGTGCCAGTAGTCGGGACAGGAACTATGGCTACACCTTC.

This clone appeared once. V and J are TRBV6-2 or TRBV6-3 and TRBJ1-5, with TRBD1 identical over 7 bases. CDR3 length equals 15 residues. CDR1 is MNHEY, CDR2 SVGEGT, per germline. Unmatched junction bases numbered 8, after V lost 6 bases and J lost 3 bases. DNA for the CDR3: TGTGCCAGCAGCCGAGAGGGACAGTTCAATCAGCCCCAGCATTTT. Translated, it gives CASSREGQFNQPQHF.

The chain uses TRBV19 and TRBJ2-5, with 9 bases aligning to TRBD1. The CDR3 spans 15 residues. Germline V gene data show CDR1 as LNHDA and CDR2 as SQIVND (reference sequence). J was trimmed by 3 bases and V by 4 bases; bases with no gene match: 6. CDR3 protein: CASSTTGTGKETQYF. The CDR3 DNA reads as TGTGCCAGTAGTACCACCGGGACAGGGAAAGAGACCCAGTACTTC.

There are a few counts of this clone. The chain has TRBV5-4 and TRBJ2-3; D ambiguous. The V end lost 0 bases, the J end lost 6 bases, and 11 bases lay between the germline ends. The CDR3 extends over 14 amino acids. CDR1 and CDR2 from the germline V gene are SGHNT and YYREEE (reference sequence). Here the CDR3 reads CASSLAVRADTQYF. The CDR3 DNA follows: TGTGCCAGCAGCTTGGCCGTCCGAGCGGATACGCAGTATTTT.

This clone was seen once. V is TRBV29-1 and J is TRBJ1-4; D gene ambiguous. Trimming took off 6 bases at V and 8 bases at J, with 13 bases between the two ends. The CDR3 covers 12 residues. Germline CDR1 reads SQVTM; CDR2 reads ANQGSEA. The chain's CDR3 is CSVASPGEKLFF. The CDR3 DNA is TGCAGCGTAGCTTCACCCGGGGAAAAACTGTTTTTT. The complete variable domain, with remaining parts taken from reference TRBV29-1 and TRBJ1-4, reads SAVISQKPSRDICQRGTSLTIQCQVDSQVTMMFWYRQQPGQSLTLIATANQGSEATYESGFVIDKFPISRPNLTFSTLTVSNMSPEDSSIYLCSVASPGEKLFFGSGTQLSVL.

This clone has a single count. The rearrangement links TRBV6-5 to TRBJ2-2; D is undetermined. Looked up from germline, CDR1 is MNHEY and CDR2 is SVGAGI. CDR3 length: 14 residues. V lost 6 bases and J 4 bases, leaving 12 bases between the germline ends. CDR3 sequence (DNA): TGTGCCAGCAGCTTAGTCGCACGCACCGGGGAGCTGTTTTTT. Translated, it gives CASSLVARTGELFF.

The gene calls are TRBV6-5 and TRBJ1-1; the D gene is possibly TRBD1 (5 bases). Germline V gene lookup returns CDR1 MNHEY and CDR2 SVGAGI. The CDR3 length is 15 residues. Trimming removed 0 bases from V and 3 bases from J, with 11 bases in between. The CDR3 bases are TGTGCCAGCAGTTACTCGGCCAGGGCGGACACTGAAGCTTTCTTT. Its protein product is CASSYSARADTEAFF.

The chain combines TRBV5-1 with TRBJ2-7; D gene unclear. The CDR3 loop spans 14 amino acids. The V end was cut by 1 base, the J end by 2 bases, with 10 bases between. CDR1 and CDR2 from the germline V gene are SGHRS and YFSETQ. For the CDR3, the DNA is TGCGCCAGCAGCTTGACAGACCTTACCTACGAGCAGTACTTC. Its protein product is CASSLTDLTYEQYF.

CDR3 loop: CASRAGTGGVHEQYF. CDR3 DNA: TGTGCCAGCAGGGCCGGGACAGGGGGAGTCCACGAGCAGTACTTC. The chain is built from TRBV6-5 and TRBJ2-7; 11 nucleotides match TRBD1. V shed 6 bases, J shed 5 bases, and the junction held 9 bases outside the gene matches. Germline assignment: CDR1 MNHEY and CDR2 SVGAGI. The CDR3 has 15 amino acids.

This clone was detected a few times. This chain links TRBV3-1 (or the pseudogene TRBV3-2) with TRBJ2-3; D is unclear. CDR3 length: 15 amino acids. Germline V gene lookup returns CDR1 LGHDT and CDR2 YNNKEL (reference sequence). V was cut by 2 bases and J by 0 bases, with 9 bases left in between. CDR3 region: CASSQLLTSTDTQYF. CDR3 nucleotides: TGTGCCAGCAGCCAACTGCTCACTAGCACAGATACGCAGTATTTT.

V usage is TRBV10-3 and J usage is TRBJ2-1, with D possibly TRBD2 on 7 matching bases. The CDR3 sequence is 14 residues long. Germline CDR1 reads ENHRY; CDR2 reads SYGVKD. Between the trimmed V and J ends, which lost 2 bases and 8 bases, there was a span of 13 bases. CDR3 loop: CAISERGARDEQFF. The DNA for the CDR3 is TGTGCCATCAGTGAGCGGGGGGCCCGGGATGAGCAGTTCTTC.

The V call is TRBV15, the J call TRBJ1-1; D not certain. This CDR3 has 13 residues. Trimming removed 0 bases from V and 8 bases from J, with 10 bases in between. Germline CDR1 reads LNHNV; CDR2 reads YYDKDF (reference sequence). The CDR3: CATSRDHRREAFF. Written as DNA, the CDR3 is TGTGCCACCAGCAGAGATCATCGCCGGGAAGCTTTCTTT. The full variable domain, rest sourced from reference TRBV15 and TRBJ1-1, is DAMVIQNPRYQVTQFGKPVTLSCSQTLNHNVMYWYQQKSSQAPKLLFHYYDKDFNNEADTPDNFQSRRPNTSFCFLDIRSPGLGDTAMYLCATSRDHRREAFFGQGTRLTVV.